Shown below are 27 T cell receptor beta chains from a single sample sequenced in a study of cytomegalovirus exposure and HLA in healthy donors. PCR was performed using 60 Vbeta and 13 Jbeta primers. This table comes from immunoSEQ multiplex PCR, and its TCRdb copy is limited to in-frame clones, with some not included. The repertoire consists of about 170,000 clones, with around 85% occurring once and the leading ten covering 1%. The sequenced sample was PBMCs. All receptors come from a boy aged 2 to 10 in good health and CMV-seronegative.

This sequence joins TRBV11-3 and TRBJ2-2; D is possibly TRBD2 (5 bases). CDR1 is SGHNT, CDR2 YENEEA, per germline. The V end was cut by 5 bases, the J end by 5 bases, with 9 bases between. This CDR3 contains 13 residues. The DNA for the CDR3 is TGTGCCAGCAGCCCTCGGACTACCGGGGAGCTGTTTTTT. Protein sequence: CASSPRTTGELFF.

Comment on this clone: One end of the junction varies from germline; a read error may be responsible. The genes are TRBV28 and TRBJ1-2, with a possible D match to TRBD1 (6 bases). This CDR3 has 16 amino acids. Germline V lookup: CDR1 MDHEN, CDR2 SYDVKM. The CDR3 loop reads CASSFVGDIGYWGYIF. CDR3 DNA: TGTGCCAGCAGCTTTGTAGGGGACATTGGCTACTGGGGCTACATCTTC.

The chain combines TRBV29-1 with TRBJ1-2; D is undetermined. V lost 4 bases and J lost 1, with 7 bases in between. Germline assignment: CDR1 SQVTM and CDR2 ANQGSEA. The CDR3 sequence is 12 residues long. Here the CDR3 reads CSVGGSNYGYTF. The CDR3 coding sequence is TGCAGCGTTGGAGGCAGTAACTATGGCTACACCTTC.

The chain couples TRBV9 to TRBJ2-5; 11 bases are a match to TRBD2. Germline V gene sequence: CDR1 SGDLS, CDR2 YYNGEE. V trimming: 0 bases; J trimming: 2 bases; junction bases outside the gene matches: 3. The CDR3 is 16 amino acids. DNA of the CDR3: TGTGCCAGCAGCGTAGTAGCGGGAGGGGATCAAGAGACCCAGTACTTC. This encodes CASSVVAGGDQETQYF.

V gene TRBV10-2 combines with J gene TRBJ2-1; 11 bases fit TRBD2. Per the germline V gene, CDR1 is WSHSY and CDR2 is SAAADI. V lost 7 bases, J lost 8 bases, and 7 bases stayed unmatched. The CDR3 loop spans 14 amino acids. The CDR3 DNA reads as TGCGCCAGCACCCTAGCGGGAGGAATGGATGAGCAGTTCTTC. This sequence encodes CASTLAGGMDEQFF.

V gene TRBV6-1 combines with J gene TRBJ1-4; D is ambiguous. The CDR3 length is 13 residues. Germline CDR1 is MNHNS and CDR2 is SASEGT. Trimming removed 2 bases from V and 8 bases from J, with 9 bases in between. CDR3 nucleotides: TGTGCCAGCAGTGAAAAAACAGTAGAAAAACTGTTTTTT. Its translation is CASSEKTVEKLFF.

The J gene is TRBJ2-3, the V gene TRBV15, with 8 bases identical to TRBD2. The CDR3 totals 16 residues. Germline values: CDR1 LNHNV, CDR2 YYDKDF (reference sequence). The ends lost 6 bases at V and 2 bases at J; junction bases unmatched: 10. The CDR3 DNA follows: TGTGCCACCAGAGTCAAAGCGGGGGAGATCACAGATACGCAGTATTTT. Protein sequence: CATRVKAGEITDTQYF.

CDR3 region: CASSAPRNIQYF. The DNA of the CDR3 is TGTGCCAGTAGTGCCCCTAGAAACATTCAGTACTTC. The gene calls are TRBV19 and TRBJ2-4; D remains unclear. V was shortened by 5 bases and J by 6 bases, with 8 bases between the two germline ends. This CDR3 has 12 residues. Germline V gene data show CDR1 as LNHDA and CDR2 as SQIVND (reference sequence).

This sequence joins TRBV6-4 and TRBJ1-1, with unresolved D. The germline V gene has CDR1 MRHNA and CDR2 SNTAGT. This CDR3 is built from 14 residues. V lost 4 bases and J 1 base, leaving 10 bases between the germline ends. The CDR3 loop reads CASSAAGGNTEAFF. CDR3 in DNA: TGTGCCAGCAGTGCCGCAGGAGGGAACACTGAAGCTTTCTTT.

CDR3 loop: CASSSGLAGGWETQYF. CDR3 DNA: TGTGCCAGCAGTTCCGGACTAGCGGGGGGCTGGGAGACCCAGTACTTC. The V call is TRBV2, the J call TRBJ2-5; 14 positions match TRBD2. This CDR3 contains 16 residues. Trimming removed 5 bases from V and 5 bases from J; junction bases left unmatched: 7. The germline V gene has CDR1 SNHLY and CDR2 FYNNEI.

The chain employs TRBV28 and TRBJ2-3; 7 bases line up with TRBD2. Germline lookup yields CDR1 MDHEN and CDR2 SYDVKM. The trim removed 5 bases at V and 0 bases at J, leaving 5 bases unmatched. The CDR3 consists of 15 residues. DNA for the CDR3: TGTGCCAGCAGTCGGGGACTATCTAGCACAGATACGCAGTATTTT. Its translation is CASSRGLSSTDTQYF.

The table lists this clone with a few counts. The chain links TRBV6-1 to TRBJ2-5; 7 bases agree with TRBD1. The DNA end lines up better with TRBJ2-7; the J call may be wrong. This CDR3 region has 16 residues. Germline V gene lookup returns CDR1 MNHNS and CDR2 SASEGT. DNA of the CDR3: TGTGCCAGCAGTGAGGGAATTGGGACAGCCACCTACGAGCAGTACTTC. Its translation: CASSEGIGTATYEQYF.

In this sample, this clone turned up a few times. The chain is built from TRBV28 and TRBJ1-1; 9 nucleotides match TRBD1. CDR3 length: 17 residues. Trimming took 5 bases from V and 3 from J; bases not matched to a gene: 13. Germline CDR1 MDHEN, CDR2 SYDVKM. The CDR3 reads CASSGTGQVWWDTEAFF. CDR3 in DNA: TGTGCCAGCAGTGGGACAGGGCAAGTTTGGTGGGACACTGAAGCTTTCTTT.

This clone has just one count. The chain employs TRBV7-9 and TRBJ1-3; perhaps TRBD1 as D (5 bases). The CDR3 contains 16 residues. CDR1 SEHNR and CDR2 FQNEAQ come from the germline V gene (reference sequence). V was cut by 5 bases and J by 4 bases, with 18 bases left in between. DNA of the CDR3: TGTGCCAGCAGCCAGCTGATTGGGGCGGCAGGAAACACCATATATTTT. It encodes CASSQLIGAAGNTIYF.

CDR3 sequence reads: CASSGDRVGNTIYF. CDR3 DNA sequence: TGTGCCAGCAGCGGGGACAGGGTCGGAAACACCATATATTTT. The V gene is TRBV5-4, the J gene TRBJ1-3; the match to TRBD1 covers 9 bases. Germline V gene data show CDR1 as SGHNT and CDR2 as YYREEE (reference sequence). Trimming took 4 bases from V and 4 from J; bases not matched to a gene: 3. The CDR3 is 14 amino acids.

This clone is deemed medium-sized. The chain carries TRBV19 and TRBJ2-4; tentative D call: TRBD1 (5 bases). Germline V lookup: CDR1 LNHDA, CDR2 SQIVND (reference sequence). CDR3 length: 16 amino acids. V shed 4 bases and J shed 0 bases, with 13 bases lying between them. CDR3 nucleotide sequence: TGTGCCAGTAGTACTATCAGGGAACTAGCCAAAAACATTCAGTACTTC. Encoded protein: CASSTIRELAKNIQYF.

This clone was seen only a few times. The rearrangement joins TRBV28 to TRBJ1-2; D is ambiguous. Trimming cost V 8 bases and J 4 bases, with 11 bases left between them. Germline lookup yields CDR1 MDHEN and CDR2 SYDVKM. The CDR3 is 12 amino acids. CDR3 sequence (DNA): TGTGCCAGCGGGCCCGAGTCCTATGGCTACACCTTC. It encodes CASGPESYGYTF.

The chain joins TRBV29-1 to TRBJ1-1, with a possible D match to TRBD1 (5 bases). The CDR3 length is 12 residues. Germline CDR1 and CDR2: SQVTM and ANQGSEA. Trimming left V 7 bases short and J 1 base short, with 10 bases between. CDR3 sequence reads: CSGGHPNTEAFF. In nucleotides, the CDR3 is TGCAGCGGAGGACACCCGAACACTGAAGCTTTCTTT.

This sequence joins TRBV28 and TRBJ1-2, with D possibly matching TRBD1 (5 bases). Germline CDR1 and CDR2: MDHEN and SYDVKM. The germline V and J ends were trimmed by 6 bases and 5 bases, with 16 bases remaining between them. This CDR3 comprises 14 residues. The CDR3 sequence: CASSLGPGLYGYTF. The CDR3 DNA is TGTGCCAGCAGCCTAGGGCCAGGGTTATATGGCTACACCTTC.

The chain uses TRBV4-1 and TRBJ2-5; D might be TRBD1 (5 bases). Trimming took off 0 bases at V and 4 bases at J, with 12 bases between the two ends. The CDR3 consists of 15 residues. Germline V lookup: CDR1 MGHRA, CDR2 YSYEKL. CDR3 in amino acids: CASSQDGAGAETQYF. The DNA for the CDR3 is TGCGCCAGCAGCCAAGATGGGGCAGGAGCAGAGACCCAGTACTTC.

This chain links TRBV6-1 with TRBJ1-1; perhaps TRBD1 as D (5 bases). Trimming removed 0 bases at V and 5 bases at J, with 10 bases between. The CDR3 runs to 14 residues. Germline V CDR1 and CDR2: MNHNS, SASEGT. This chain's CDR3 is CASSEAGRETEAFF. The CDR3 DNA is TGTGCCAGCAGTGAAGCCGGCAGGGAAACTGAAGCTTTCTTT.

The chain carries TRBV6-1 and TRBJ2-3; D may be TRBD2 (7 bases). The CDR3 consists of 14 residues. CDR1 is MNHNS and CDR2 is SASEGT in the germline V gene. V lost 7 bases and J lost 0, with 11 bases in between. Written as DNA, the CDR3 is TGTGCCAGCACCGGGGGGCTCAGCACAGATACGCAGTATTTT. Amino acid sequence: CASTGGLSTDTQYF.

The chain recombines TRBV6-1 with TRBJ2-7, with a weak D call TRBD1 (6 bases). Germline CDR1 and CDR2: MNHNS and SASEGT. Trimming cost V 5 bases and J 6 bases, with 17 bases left between them. This CDR3 region has 14 residues. The DNA of the CDR3 is TGTGCCAGCAGTTCGGACAGTCGGAGCCGCGAGCAGTACTTC. This translates into CASSSDSRSREQYF.

The rearrangement uses TRBV28 and TRBJ1-5; tentatively, D is TRBD1 (5 bases). Trimming pared 10 bases from V and 3 bases from J, leaving 10 bases between. The CDR3 covers 12 residues. CDR1 and CDR2 from the germline V gene are MDHEN and SYDVKM. In nucleotides, the CDR3 is TGTGCCATCGGGGGGGACAATCAGCCCCAGCATTTT. Amino acids: CAIGGDNQPQHF.

This clone has a single count. The chain joins TRBV9 to TRBJ1-2; no reliable D call. This CDR3 has 13 amino acids. The germline gives CDR1 SGDLS, CDR2 YYNGEE. Trimming removed 4 bases from V and 5 bases from J, with 12 bases in between. CDR3 protein: CASSSPRGYGYTF. CDR3 nucleotides: TGTGCCAGCAGCTCTCCCCGAGGGTATGGCTACACCTTC.

The chain employs TRBV5-1 and TRBJ2-5, with 8 nucleotides matching TRBD1. Germline V gives CDR1 SGHRS, CDR2 YFSETQ. Germline trimming cut 0 bases from V and 2 bases from J; bases unmatched to any gene: 6. The CDR3 covers 16 residues. The CDR3 DNA sequence: TGCGCCAGCAGCTTGGACAGGGGGTCCGTACAAGAGACCCAGTACTTC. This gives the protein CASSLDRGSVQETQYF.

This clone was seen a few times. CDR3 sequence: CASSIAWGEETQYF. DNA for the CDR3: TGTGCCAGTAGTATAGCGTGGGGCGAAGAGACCCAGTACTTC. The chain uses TRBV19 and TRBJ2-5; tentatively, D is TRBD1 (5 bases). The germline V gene encodes CDR1 LNHDA and CDR2 SQIVND (reference sequence). This CDR3 has 14 residues. The germline V and J ends were trimmed by 1 base and 3 bases, with 9 bases remaining between them.